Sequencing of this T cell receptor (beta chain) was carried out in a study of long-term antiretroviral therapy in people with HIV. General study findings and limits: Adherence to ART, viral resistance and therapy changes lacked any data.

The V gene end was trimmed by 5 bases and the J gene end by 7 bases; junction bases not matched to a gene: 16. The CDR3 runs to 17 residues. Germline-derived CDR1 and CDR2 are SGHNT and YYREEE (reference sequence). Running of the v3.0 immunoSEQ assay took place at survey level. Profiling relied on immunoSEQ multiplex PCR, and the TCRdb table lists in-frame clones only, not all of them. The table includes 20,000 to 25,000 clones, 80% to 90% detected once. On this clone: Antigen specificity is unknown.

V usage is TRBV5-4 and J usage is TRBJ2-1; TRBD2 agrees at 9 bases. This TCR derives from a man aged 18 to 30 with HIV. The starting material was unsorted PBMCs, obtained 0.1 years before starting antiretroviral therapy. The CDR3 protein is CASSVLAGRNGLNEQFF. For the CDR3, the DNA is TGTGCCAGCAGTGTACTAGCGGGCCGTAACGGGTTAAATGAGCAGTTCTTC.